A selection of T cell receptor beta chains follows, all from one sample in a study of blood T cells in healthy people across ages. TCRdb analysed the 5' RACE reads with MiXCR anew, one entry per CDR3 protein. The table records 800,000 to 950,000 distinct CDR3 sequences, roughly 28% of them present only once. The same sample was also studied in work on T cells of mothers and their children.

Sequences were obtained from blood. The receptors derive from a woman aged 40 to 50 in good health. Each CDR3 is given with its conserved first and last residue.

V	J	CDR3
TRBV7-2	TRBJ2-1	CASSLSGKYNEQFF
TRBV2	TRBJ2-3	CASSEWGDTQYF
TRBV10-3	TRBJ1-2	CAISEQGVDYGYTF
TRBV5-1	TRBJ1-1	CASSLWPNTEAFF
TRBV7-8	TRBJ2-7	CASSLVAGGDYEQYF
TRBV4-1	TRBJ2-3	CASSHPGSSTDTQYF
TRBV14	TRBJ2-7	CASSKSGAGYEQYF
TRBV7-8	TRBJ2-7	CASSAADRLFYEQYF
TRBV28	TRBJ2-5	CASSFQGVPGTQYF
TRBV7-2	TRBJ2-3	CASSLFTGTQYF
TRBV28	TRBJ2-1	CASSSAVGGRGGNEQFF
TRBV18	TRBJ1-1	CASSPRQGGGATEAFF
TRBV20-1	TRBJ2-1	CSAPSSGGPFHEQFF
TRBV19	TRBJ1-1	CASSIDLRGATEAFF
TRBV4-1	TRBJ1-1	CASSPWRGEAFF
TRBV18	TRBJ2-7	CASSPRSGGHEQYF
TRBV5-1	TRBJ1-2	CAGSQGQRSSNYGYTF
TRBV6-2/TRBV6-3	TRBJ2-1	CASSYGFAGVTYNEQFF
TRBV7-2	TRBJ1-2	CASTPGGQGVYGYTF
TRBV28	TRBJ1-5	CASSPGDSHSNQPQHF
TRBV28	TRBJ2-1	CASSSGTGGYNEQFF
TRBV29-1	TRBJ1-1	CSVEDLRQGRTEAFF
TRBV9	TRBJ1-5	CASSVGADNQPQHF
TRBV28	TRBJ1-1	CASSFGRGVTEAFF
TRBV28	TRBJ2-1	CASIDAGGRRQFF
TRBV4-3	TRBJ1-4	CASSQEYRASHEKLFF
TRBV7-2	TRBJ2-5	CASSLELVGETQYF
TRBV7-3	TRBJ2-1	CASSPTSLSSYNEQFF
TRBV27	TRBJ2-4	CASRDTLNIQYF
TRBV5-5	TRBJ2-7	CASSLITRVAFSYEQYF
TRBV6-2/TRBV6-3	TRBJ2-2	CASSYSKRGGTGELFF
TRBV20-1	TRBJ2-7	CSARTTGTPEQYF
TRBV5-1	TRBJ2-3	CASSSQGGGLDTQYF
TRBV28	TRBJ2-5	CASSSRTSGGWTQYF
TRBV27	TRBJ2-4	CASSPLDRGANYEQYF
TRBV4-3	TRBJ2-1	CASSQGGQTSYNEQFF
TRBV15	TRBJ2-3	CAASGGGDTQYF
TRBV7-9	TRBJ2-1	CASSLGRGGRNEQFF
TRBV5-6	TRBJ2-1	CASSWGTGNNEQFF
TRBV11-2	TRBJ1-6	CASSLAIKYNSPLHF
TRBV7-9	TRBJ2-7	CASSLSMGPADEQYF
TRBV5-5	TRBJ1-2	CASSRASGQGVGTNYGYTF
TRBV29-1	TRBJ2-5	CSVFSRGETQYF
TRBV5-6	TRBJ2-1	CASRVLAGRADEQFF
TRBV29-1	TRBJ2-7	CSVDVNYEQYF
TRBV2	TRBJ2-3	CACSEEADSTDTQYF
TRBV6-2/TRBV6-3	TRBJ1-1	CASSYSLTEEGMNTEAFF
TRBV9	TRBJ2-7	CASSVDFGPYEQYF
TRBV4-1	TRBJ2-3	CASSQDRTNTDTQYF